This is a list of T cell receptor beta chains from one sample in a study of T cells expressing NK-cell markers. TCRdb reprocessed the 5' RACE reads, keeping one entry per CDR3 protein, no DNA. Found here are about 260,000 distinct CDR3 sequences; the top ten clones hold more than 3.5%. What was sequenced was blood T cells: a sorted CD56 or NKG2C T cell subset, CD4+ or CD8+ T cells, or bulk PBMC T cells (not recorded which). The receptors shown here come from a woman between 18 and 70 years old in good health. CDR3s include the opening cysteine and the closing phenylalanine or tryptophan.

J,V,CDR3
TRBJ2-3,TRBV20-1,CSARVPGGTDTQYF
TRBJ2-5,TRBV11-2,CASSLGGTSGETQYF
TRBJ2-3,TRBV7-2,CASSVRGLVTDTQYF
TRBJ1-5,TRBV12-3/TRBV12-4,CASRFRESGEPQHF
TRBJ2-3,TRBV20-1,CSARVRTFKGLGTDTQYF
TRBJ1-6,TRBV3-1,CASCAQGRDSPLHF
TRBJ2-3,TRBV4-1,CASSLKRGSKILASSTDTQYF
TRBJ2-1,TRBV7-3,CASSRGLAGPNEQFF
TRBJ2-5,TRBV7-2,CASSLSGLQETQYF
TRBJ1-4,TRBV20-1,CSARDHGAQGFGEKLFF
TRBJ2-3,TRBV24-1,CATSGNSGGTDTQYF
TRBJ2-1,TRBV20-1,CSARELGTMPGEQFF
TRBJ2-1,TRBV29-1,CSGTRGSSYNEQFF
TRBJ2-2,TRBV9,CASSIGMTTGELFF
TRBJ1-1,TRBV20-1,CSARSGVTEAFF
TRBJ1-1,TRBV18,CASSPPAVMNTEAFF
TRBJ1-1,TRBV7-3,CASSQRVNTEAFF
TRBJ2-1,TRBV4-3,CASSQIREAYNEQFF
TRBJ1-4,TRBV6-1,CASSPDREAKLFF
TRBJ2-2,TRBV24-1,CATTAGGPGGELFF
TRBJ1-1,TRBV7-3,CASSSQRATEAFF
TRBJ2-2,TRBV20-1,CSASLTGELFF
TRBJ1-5,TRBV7-2,CASSLAGRPQHF
TRBJ2-6,TRBV6-1,CAFWVSGANVLTF
TRBJ2-1,TRBV12-3/TRBV12-4,CASRSALKGNEQFF
TRBJ2-2,TRBV7-2,CASSWDRGAGELFF
TRBJ2-1,TRBV18,CASSPPGGDFNEQFF
TRBJ1-6,TRBV18,CASSHTPISSYNSPLHF
TRBJ1-4,TRBV7-2,CASSLAWGSNEKLFF
TRBJ2-3,TRBV24-1,CATSDLGQGGDTQYF
TRBJ1-6,TRBV12-3/TRBV12-4,CASTKEFNSPLHF
TRBJ1-5,TRBV3-1,CASSQGTGNNQPQHF
TRBJ2-1,TRBV7-2,CASSVLPGPAGEQFF
TRBJ1-1,TRBV6-5,CASSYRSRVLNTEAFF
TRBJ1-1,TRBV5-1,CASGGGGPNTEAFF
TRBJ2-1,TRBV28,CASSPDYRGEFF
TRBJ2-2,TRBV5-6,CASSPQGANTGELFF
TRBJ1-1,TRBV3-1,CASSQVGAAEAFF
TRBJ2-3,TRBV27,CASSLASGRATDTQYF
TRBJ1-2,TRBV5-1,CASSPESWDNYGYTF
TRBJ2-2,TRBV3-1,CASSRHHLTSGGTTNTGELFF
TRBJ2-3,TRBV12-3/TRBV12-4,CASIPLAGPTDTQYF
TRBJ2-2,TRBV9,CASSFQETGELFF
TRBJ1-5,TRBV10-3,CAISEDSNQPQHF
TRBJ2-3,TRBV28,CASSLSPSGNTDTQYF
TRBJ1-5,TRBV20-1,CSGRRGENQPQHF
TRBJ1-1,TRBV4-1,CASSPLGATLNTEAFF
TRBJ1-6,TRBV20-1,CSARGPSSYNSPLHF
TRBJ2-3,TRBV5-1,CASSLARFVDTQYF
TRBJ2-7,TRBV6-2/TRBV6-3,CASSTAGGGSYEQYF